Following are 18 T cell receptor beta chains from one sample sequenced in a study of T cell changes during pregnancy in multiple sclerosis (dated by TCRdb to between 2017 and 2020). Libraries were prepared through the immunoSEQ multiplex PCR assay. This immuneACCESS table, as held by TCRdb, lists in-frame sequences with V and J called but not all clones. Of the missing ones, under half trace to an unresolved V gene in checked studies; the others have no known cause. For this sample the table gives around 40,000 clones, of which under 95% were detected only once. Of the sample, about 6.1% is held by the ten largest clones. The sample here was CD8+ T cells from peripheral blood mononuclear cells, taken in the third trimester of pregnancy. These receptors originate from a female donor with multiple sclerosis, enrolled in a pregnancy study.

Written as DNA, the CDR3 is TGTGCCAGCAGCCCTTTTGCAACTAATGAAAAACTGTTTTTT. Protein product: CASSPFATNEKLFF. The rearrangement links TRBV27 to TRBJ1-4; D remains unclear. CDR1 is MNHEY, CDR2 SMNVEV, per germline (reference sequence). Trimming removed 6 bases at V and 0 bases at J, with 8 bases between. CDR3 length equals 14 residues. The full variable domain, completed using reference TRBV27 and TRBJ1-4, is EAQVTQNPRYLITVTGKKLTVTCSQNMNHEYMSWYRQDPGLGLRQIYYSMNVEVTDKGDVPEGYKVSRKEKRNFPLILESPSPNQTSLYFCASSPFATNEKLFFGSGTQLSVL.

V usage is TRBV19 and J usage is TRBJ2-7; tentative D call: TRBD1 (5 bases). The germline CDR1 and CDR2 sequences are LNHDA and SQIVND (reference sequence). With 3 bases removed from V and 0 bases from J, the gap between germline ends came to 12 bases. The CDR3 totals 15 residues. CDR3 in amino acids: CASSMAAGNSYEQYF. CDR3 nucleotide sequence: TGTGCCAGTAGTATGGCGGCAGGGAACTCCTACGAGCAGTACTTC.

The chain joins TRBV5-1 to TRBJ1-2, with 10 nucleotides matching TRBD1. V trimming: 2 bases; J trimming: 0 bases; junction bases outside the gene matches: 10. Germline values: CDR1 SGHRS, CDR2 YFSETQ. This CDR3 has 18 amino acids. The CDR3 loop reads CASSLKPGQGIANYGYTF. The CDR3 DNA follows: TGCGCCAGCAGCTTAAAACCGGGACAGGGGATCGCTAACTATGGCTACACCTTC.

V gene TRBV14 combines with J gene TRBJ2-7; 13 bases align to TRBD2. The V gene's germline CDR1 is SGHDN and CDR2 FVKESK. The CDR3 is made up of 16 amino acids. The V gene end was trimmed by 5 bases and the J gene end by 2 bases; junction bases not matched to a gene: 6. The CDR3 sequence is CASSKGTSGTTYEQYF. The DNA of the CDR3 is TGTGCCAGCAGCAAAGGGACTAGCGGGACCACCTACGAGCAGTACTTC.

The V call is TRBV5-6, the J call TRBJ2-5; maybe TRBD1 (6 bases). Matching the DNA end better, TRBJ2-7 makes the J call doubtful. The germline V gene encodes CDR1 SGHDT and CDR2 YYEEEE. The CDR3 extends over 14 amino acids. CDR3: CASSGVGQLYEQYF. The CDR3 DNA sequence: TGTGCCAGCAGCGGGGTTGGACAGCTCTACGAGCAGTACTTC.

The chain combines TRBV19 with TRBJ2-3; D is undetermined. The CDR3 contains 14 residues. Germline-derived CDR1 and CDR2 are LNHDA and SQIVND (reference sequence). Trimming cost V 6 bases and J 2 bases, with 12 bases left between them. The CDR3 sequence is CASSDWPTTDTQYF. The DNA for the CDR3 is TGTGCCAGTAGCGACTGGCCCACCACAGATACGCAGTATTTT.

The table lists this clone with a count of one. The V call is TRBV25-1, the J call TRBJ2-7, with 8 bases that match TRBD1. Germline V gene lookup returns CDR1 MGHDK and CDR2 SYGVNS. Germline trimming cut 6 bases from V and 4 bases from J; bases unmatched to any gene: 11. This CDR3 spans 15 amino acids. The CDR3 DNA sequence: TGTGCCAGCAGCGGCGGATTGGACAGGGATTACGAGCAGTACTTC. As protein: CASSGGLDRDYEQYF.

The CDR3 protein is CASTTGTGYSNQPQHF. DNA for the CDR3: TGTGCCAGCACCACGGGAACCGGGTATAGCAATCAGCCCCAGCATTTT. The chain is built from TRBV28 and TRBJ1-5; D call uncertain. CDR1 and CDR2 (germline): MDHEN, SYDVKM. CDR3 size: 16 residues. The ends were cut back, 7 bases at V and 0 bases at J, with 16 bases in the middle. Full variable domain (remainder filled in from reference TRBV28 and TRBJ1-5): DVKVTQSSRYLVKRTGEKVFLECVQDMDHENMFWYRQDPGLGLRLIYFSYDVKMKEKGDIPEGYSVSREKKERFSLILESASTNQTSMYLCASTTGTGYSNQPQHFGDGTRLSIL.

This sequence joins TRBV2 and TRBJ2-2; TRBD1 aligns across 8 bases. CDR1 is SNHLY, CDR2 FYNNEI, per germline. The V gene end was trimmed by 5 bases and the J gene end by 1 base; junction bases not matched to a gene: 6. The CDR3 contains 16 residues. CDR3 coding DNA: TGTGCCAGCAGTCCCAAGACAGGGGAGAACACCGGGGAGCTGTTTTTT. Translated: CASSPKTGENTGELFF.

The CDR3 region is CASRGPGNTIYF. The CDR3 DNA sequence: TGTGCCAGCAGGGGGCCTGGAAACACCATATATTTT. This chain uses TRBV6-5 with TRBJ1-3; D possibly corresponds to TRBD1 (5 bases). Germline V gives CDR1 MNHEY, CDR2 SVGAGI. This CDR3 has 12 amino acids. Between the trimmed V and J ends, which lost 6 bases and 2 bases, there was a span of 5 bases.

The chain is built from TRBV13 and TRBJ1-3; D possibly corresponds to TRBD1 (6 bases). CDR1 and CDR2 (germline): PRHDT, FYEKMQ (reference sequence). The CDR3 extends over 14 amino acids. V was clipped by 5 bases and J by 4 bases, with 12 bases between them. The CDR3 region is CASSLGGTGNTIYF. The DNA of the CDR3 is TGTGCCAGCAGCCTCGGTGGGACAGGAAACACCATATATTTT.

V is TRBV4-3 and J is TRBJ2-7; no firm D call. Trimming took 0 bases from V and 2 from J, leaving 5 bases between them. Germline V CDR1 and CDR2: LGHNA, YSLEER. The CDR3 loop spans 13 amino acids. The CDR3 region is CASSQDHPYEQYF. The CDR3, as DNA: TGCGCCAGCAGCCAAGATCATCCCTACGAGCAGTACTTC.

The chain links TRBV7-6 to TRBJ2-1; D gene unclear. The CDR3 has 11 residues. Trimming removed 5 bases from V and 9 bases from J, with 8 bases in between. Germline loops: CDR1 SGHVS, CDR2 FNYEAQ. CDR3 in DNA: TGTGCCAGCAGCACGGGTAGTGAGCAGTTCTTC. It codes for CASSTGSEQFF.

The CDR3 loop reads CASSFIGNNEQFF. CDR3 nucleotides: TGTGCCAGTAGTTTTATCGGGAACAATGAGCAGTTCTTC. The gene calls are TRBV19 and TRBJ2-1, with D maybe TRBD2 (5 bases). CDR1 is LNHDA and CDR2 is SQIVND in the germline V gene (reference sequence). Trimming cost V 5 bases and J 5 bases, with 10 bases left between them. The CDR3 is 13 amino acids.

The chain recombines TRBV5-4 with TRBJ2-2; D call uncertain. CDR3 length equals 13 residues. V dropped 2 bases and J dropped 4 bases, with 6 bases sitting between them. Germline values: CDR1 SGHNT, CDR2 YYREEE (reference sequence). The CDR3: CASSFDITGELFF. The CDR3 coding sequence is TGTGCCAGCAGCTTTGACATCACCGGGGAGCTGTTTTTT. Using reference TRBV5-4 and TRBJ2-2 for the parts outside the CDR3, the full variable domain is ETGVTQSPTHLIKTRGQQVTLRCSSQSGHNTVSWYQQALGQGPQFIFQYYREEENGRGNFPPRFSGLQFPNYSSELNVNALELDDSALYLCASSFDITGELFFGEGSRLTVL.

The chain couples TRBV11-1 to TRBJ2-7; 10 bases are shared with TRBD1. V shed 5 bases, J shed 4 bases, and the junction held 8 bases outside the gene matches. Germline V CDR1 and CDR2: SGHAT, FQDESV (reference sequence). The CDR3 loop spans 15 amino acids. The CDR3 protein is CASSRLRDRGYEQYF. For the CDR3, the DNA is TGTGCCAGCAGCAGACTGCGGGACAGGGGTTACGAGCAGTACTTC.

This rearrangement joins TRBV5-1 to TRBJ2-1; 8 bases match TRBD1. Germline CDR1 reads SGHRS; CDR2 reads YFSETQ. This CDR3 region has 13 residues. The junction had 1 base not matched to a gene; V was cut back by 3 bases and J by 5 bases. Here the CDR3 reads CASSSDRDNEQFF. The CDR3 DNA follows: TGCGCCAGCAGCTCGGACAGGGACAATGAGCAGTTCTTC.

This chain connects TRBV27 to TRBJ1-5; tentatively, D is TRBD1 (6 bases). The CDR3 has 14 amino acids. The ends were cut back, 4 bases at V and 3 bases at J, with 10 bases in the middle. Per the germline V gene, CDR1 is MNHEY and CDR2 is SMNVEV (reference sequence). The CDR3 loop is CASSSDSTNQPQHF. In DNA form, the CDR3 reads TGTGCCAGCAGTTCGGACAGTACCAATCAGCCCCAGCATTTT.